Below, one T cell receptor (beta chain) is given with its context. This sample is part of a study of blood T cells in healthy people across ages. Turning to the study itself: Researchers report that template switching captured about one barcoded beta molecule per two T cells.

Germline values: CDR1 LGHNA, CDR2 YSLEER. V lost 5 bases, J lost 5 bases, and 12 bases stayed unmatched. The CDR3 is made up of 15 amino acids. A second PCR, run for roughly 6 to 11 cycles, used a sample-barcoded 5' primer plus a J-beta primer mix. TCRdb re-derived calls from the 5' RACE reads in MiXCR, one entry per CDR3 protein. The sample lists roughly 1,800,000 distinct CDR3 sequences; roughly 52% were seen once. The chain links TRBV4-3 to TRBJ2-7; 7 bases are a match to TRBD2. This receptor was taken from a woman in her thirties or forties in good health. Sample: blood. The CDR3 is CASSFRSSGADEQYF. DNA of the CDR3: TGCGCCAGCAGCTTCCGGTCCAGCGGGGCTGACGAGCAGTACTTC.